This T cell receptor (beta chain) was found in a study of blood T cell repertoires in COVID-19. For the study at large: The United States, Italy and Spain provided the acute and convalescent COVID-19 samples.

Germline CDR1 reads SGHTA; CDR2 reads FQGTGA. Trimming took 4 bases from V and 5 from J, leaving 10 bases between them. The CDR3 is 13 residues long. Methods used by the authors: From reference gene primer amplification, estimates of nucleated cell counts were derived. Sequenced by immunoSEQ multiplex PCR; TCRdb stores in-frame clones only, minus some. The D gene and trimming were derived from the DNA, and the V and J assignments and clone size from that table. The sample consists of 95,000 to 110,000 clones, 70% to 90% of them appearing once. The sequence came from a human donor in a cohort sampled during active COVID-19. The chain employs TRBV7-3 and TRBJ2-3, with TRBD2 as a possible D gene (6 bases). Source material: peripheral blood. The DNA for the CDR3 is TGTGCCAGCAGCTGGGGGGTCGGAGATACGCAGTATTTT. Protein sequence: CASSWGVGDTQYF.